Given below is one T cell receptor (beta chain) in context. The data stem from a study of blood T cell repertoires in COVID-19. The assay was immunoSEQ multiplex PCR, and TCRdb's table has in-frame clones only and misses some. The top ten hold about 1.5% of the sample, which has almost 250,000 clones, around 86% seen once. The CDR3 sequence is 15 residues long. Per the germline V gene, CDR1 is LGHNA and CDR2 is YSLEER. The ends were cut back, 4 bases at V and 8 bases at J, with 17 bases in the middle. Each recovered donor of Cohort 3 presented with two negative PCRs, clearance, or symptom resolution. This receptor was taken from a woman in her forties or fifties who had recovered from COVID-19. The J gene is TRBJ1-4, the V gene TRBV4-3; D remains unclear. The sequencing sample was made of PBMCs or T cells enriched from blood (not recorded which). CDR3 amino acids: CASSPSEGRKEKLFF. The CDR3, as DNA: TGCGCCAGCAGCCCATCGGAGGGTCGCAAGGAAAAACTGTTTTTT.